The 16 T cell receptor beta chains below come from one sample, sequenced in a study of memory CD4+ T cells and cytomegalovirus serostatus. The sort gate was single viable CD3+CD4+CD8-CD45RO+ cells for memory CD4+ T cells. TCRdb keeps only in-frame clones here, not all; method: immunoSEQ multiplex PCR. The sample consists of around 88,000 clones, roughly 80% of them appearing once. Material for sequencing was memory CD4+ T cells from blood. These receptors all stem from an adult in good health and CMV-seropositive.

This chain links TRBV11-2 with TRBJ1-4, with D maybe TRBD1 (6 bases). This CDR3 is 17 amino acids long. Germline V gene lookup returns CDR1 SGHAT and CDR2 FQNNGV. Trimming took off 5 bases at V and 2 bases at J, with 18 bases between the two ends. The CDR3 here is CASSLLRGQGTNEKLFF. In DNA form, the CDR3 reads TGTGCCAGCAGCCTCTTGCGGGGCCAGGGGACTAATGAAAAACTGTTTTTT.

The chain couples TRBV6-1 to TRBJ1-5; D gene ambiguous. The CDR3 extends over 13 amino acids. Germline V gene data show CDR1 as MNHNS and CDR2 as SASEGT. V lost 4 bases to trimming and J lost 9 bases, with 13 bases between them. CDR3 amino acids: CASSGTIDTPQHF. The CDR3 DNA sequence: TGTGCCAGCAGTGGAACAATCGATACGCCCCAGCATTTT.

The rearrangement links TRBV6-4 to TRBJ2-4; 7 nucleotides match TRBD1. CDR1 is MRHNA, CDR2 SNTAGT, per germline. Trimming at V came to 7 bases and at J to 0 bases, leaving 6 bases not matched to a gene. This CDR3 spans 15 amino acids. The CDR3 sequence is CASNLQGIAKNIQYF. The DNA for the CDR3 is TGTGCCAGCAACCTACAGGGGATAGCCAAAAACATTCAGTACTTC.

The genes are TRBV11-2 and TRBJ2-3, with unresolved D. V gave up 2 bases and J gave up 0 bases, with 12 bases separating them. The CDR3 is 16 residues long. In germline, CDR1 is SGHAT, CDR2 FQNNGV. CDR3 protein: CASSLILTTSTDTQYF. For the CDR3, the DNA is TGTGCCAGCAGCTTAATCCTAACAACTAGCACAGATACGCAGTATTTT.

This chain joins TRBV9 and TRBJ1-2; D might be TRBD1 (6 bases). CDR1 is SGDLS and CDR2 is YYNGEE in the germline V gene. The CDR3 has 15 residues. Trimming removed 3 bases at V and 0 bases at J, with 12 bases between. In DNA, the CDR3 is TGTGCCAGCAGCGGGGGGGCAGGTCCTAACTATGGCTACACCTTC. This encodes CASSGGAGPNYGYTF.

CDR3 nucleotides: TGTGCCAGCAGCTTTTTTACCTTGGGGGAAACCTACGAGCAGTACTTC. Protein: CASSFFTLGETYEQYF. The chain links TRBV7-8 to TRBJ2-7; either TRBD1 or TRBD2 may supply D (5 bases each). Germline V gene lookup returns CDR1 SGHVS and CDR2 FQNEAQ. The CDR3 has 16 residues. V lost 3 bases, J lost 2 bases, and 17 bases lay in between.

This clone showed up many times. The CDR3 DNA follows: TGTGCCATCTCACCAGGGGTCTCCTACGAGCAGTACTTC. Translation: CAISPGVSYEQYF. This chain joins TRBV10-3 and TRBJ2-7, with D tentatively TRBD1 (6 bases). The V gene's germline CDR1 is ENHRY and CDR2 SYGVKD. This CDR3 region has 13 residues. Trimming removed 8 bases from V and 0 bases from J, with 11 bases in between.

The V and J genes are TRBV2 and TRBJ1-4, with unresolved D. V lost 3 bases, J lost 8 bases, and 13 bases lay in between. The CDR3 extends over 14 amino acids. From germline, CDR1 is SNHLY and CDR2 FYNNEI. CDR3 sequence reads: CASSEVTGREKLFF. The CDR3, as DNA: TGTGCCAGCAGTGAGGTTACGGGCAGAGAAAAACTGTTTTTT.

This chain links TRBV13 with TRBJ2-7; 12 nucleotides match TRBD2. Germline values: CDR1 PRHDT, CDR2 FYEKMQ (reference sequence). The CDR3 loop spans 12 amino acids. Germline trimming cut 5 bases from V and 8 bases from J; bases unmatched to any gene: 1. The CDR3 spells CASSRTSGKQYF. In DNA, the CDR3 is TGTGCCAGCAGCCGGACTAGCGGGAAGCAGTACTTC.

The CDR3, as DNA: TGCGCCAGCAGCAATCTTCGGGACAACCCTTCTGGGGCCAACGTCCTGACTTTC. Amino acid sequence: CASSNLRDNPSGANVLTF. The gene calls are TRBV5-1 and TRBJ2-6, with D maybe TRBD1 (6 bases). There are 18 residues in the CDR3. Germline-derived CDR1 and CDR2 are SGHRS and YFSETQ. The V and J ends lost 4 bases and 1 base respectively, with 18 bases between them.

The chain uses TRBV5-4 and TRBJ1-5; D is undetermined. Germline V gene data show CDR1 as SGHNT and CDR2 as YYREEE (reference sequence). The CDR3 contains 13 residues. Trimming removed 0 bases at V and 4 bases at J, with 5 bases between. CDR3 loop: CASSLAPNQPQHF. For the CDR3, the DNA is TGTGCCAGCAGCTTGGCCCCGAATCAGCCCCAGCATTTT. Full variable domain (missing parts from reference TRBV5-4 and TRBJ1-5): ETGVTQSPTHLIKTRGQQVTLRCSSQSGHNTVSWYQQALGQGPQFIFQYYREEENGRGNFPPRFSGLQFPNYSSELNVNALELDDSALYLCASSLAPNQPQHFGDGTRLSIL.

This clone occurred once. The rearrangement joins TRBV6-1 to TRBJ1-1, with TRBD1 as a possible D gene (6 bases). The CDR3 spans 13 residues. The ends were cut back, 6 bases at V and 6 bases at J, with 14 bases in the middle. Germline V gene sequence: CDR1 MNHNS, CDR2 SASEGT. The CDR3: CASRLAGVAEAFF. As DNA, the CDR3 is TGTGCCAGCAGACTCGCAGGGGTGGCTGAAGCTTTCTTT.

The V and J genes are TRBV5-7 and TRBJ2-1, with TRBD2 matching over 7 bases. TRBV5-7 carries the ORF label, with uncertain function. V gave up 2 bases and J gave up 6 bases; unmatched junction bases: 5. The CDR3 extends over 14 amino acids. This CDR3 is CASSFGGSLNEQFF. In nucleotides, the CDR3 is TGTGCCAGCAGCTTTGGCGGGAGCCTCAATGAGCAGTTCTTC.

The chain employs TRBV18 and TRBJ1-2, with 7 bases aligning to TRBD1. V lost 0 bases to trimming and J lost 3 bases; unmatched junction nucleotides: 1. The CDR3 has 14 amino acids. Germline assignment: CDR1 KGHSH and CDR2 LQKENI. The CDR3 DNA reads TGTGCCAGCTCACCACCCGGGACAGACTATGGCTACACCTTC. Protein sequence: CASSPPGTDYGYTF.

The chain employs TRBV5-1 and TRBJ1-2; D unresolved. Trimming removed 7 bases from V and 4 bases from J, with 17 bases in between. Germline V CDR1 and CDR2: SGHRS, YFSETQ. The CDR3 extends over 14 amino acids. CDR3 bases: TGCGCCAGCTCCCCGGAGGGTTCTTCCTATGGCTACACCTTC. Translated, it gives CASSPEGSSYGYTF.

The chain joins TRBV6-1 to TRBJ1-5, with D unclear. The V end was cut by 7 bases, the J end by 4 bases, with 11 bases between. Germline loops: CDR1 MNHNS, CDR2 SASEGT. The CDR3 contains 13 residues. The DNA for the CDR3 is TGTGCCAGCAAACTCGACGGGAATCAGCCCCAGCATTTT. Encoded protein: CASKLDGNQPQHF.